This TCR beta chain was captured in a study of CD8 T cells in ankylosing spondylitis. MiXCR, applied by TCRdb to the 5' RACE reads, yields one record per CDR3 protein. The sample yields roughly 30,000 distinct CDR3 sequences, under 40% seen once. This clonotype occurred a few times. The CDR3 totals 12 residues. Per the germline V gene, CDR1 is MDHEN and CDR2 is SYDVKM. Deletions cut 7 bases from V and 8 bases from J, with 12 bases between. Sequencing input: synovial fluid, either unsorted or a sorted T cell fraction (not recorded which). This sequence joins TRBV28 and TRBJ1-5; unclear D gene. The source of this sequence is a male donor with ankylosing spondylitis. The CDR3 coding sequence is TGTGCCAGCACCCAGCTAAAGGAGCCCCAGCATTTT. This codes for CASTQLKEPQHF.